These 32 T cell receptor beta chains were sequenced from one sample in a study of T cell repertoires in cytomegalovirus infection. In TCRdb, the reads were re-called with MiXCR into one record per CDR3 protein. The sample has roughly 150,000 distinct CDR3 sequences, 20% to 30% seen once; the top ten hold around 9.9%. Sequenced sample: PBMCs. The receptors come from a human donor in good health (CMV status not recorded). Some clones in this sample may be carry-over from other donors' samples.

This clonotype was detected a few times. V gene TRBV3-1 combines with J gene TRBJ1-1; D may be TRBD1 (5 bases). The CDR3 spans 15 residues. V was clipped by 4 bases and J by 0 bases, with 12 bases between them. Germline-derived CDR1 and CDR2 are LGHDT and YNNKEL (reference sequence). The CDR3 here is CASSLNPTVNTEAFF. The CDR3 DNA is TGTGCCAGCAGCCTAAACCCGACAGTGAACACTGAAGCTTTCTTT. The variable domain in full, with the rest retrieved from reference TRBV3-1 and TRBJ1-1, is DTAVSQTPKYLVTQMGNDKSIKCEQNLGHDTMYWYKQDSKKFLKIMFSYNNKELIINETVPNRFSPKSPDKAHLNLHINSLELGDSAVYFCASSLNPTVNTEAFFGQGTRLTVV.

The chain links TRBV20-1 to TRBJ2-1; 14 positions agree with TRBD2. Germline V gives CDR1 DFQATT, CDR2 SNEGSKA (reference sequence). The V segment lost 2 bases and the J segment 8 bases; nucleotides outside the gene matches: 11. The CDR3 has 17 amino acids. The CDR3 is CSARKPGTSGSNYEQFF. DNA for the CDR3: TGCAGTGCTAGAAAGCCCGGGACTAGCGGGAGCAACTATGAGCAGTTCTTC.

The J gene is TRBJ2-3, the V gene TRBV2; 7 bases agree with TRBD2. CDR3 size: 13 residues. The J segment lost 1 base and the V segment lost 6 bases, leaving 1 base of the junction unmatched. CDR1 is SNHLY and CDR2 is FYNNEI in the germline V gene. The CDR3 nucleotides are TGTGCCAGCAGGGGGGGGGGCACAGATACGCAGTATTTT. This encodes CASRGGGTDTQYF.

The V and J genes are TRBV20-1 and TRBJ1-2; 9 nucleotides agree with TRBD1. Germline-derived CDR1 and CDR2 are DFQATT and SNEGSKA (reference sequence). Trimming took 8 bases from V and 3 from J; bases not matched to a gene: 13. The CDR3 loop spans 15 amino acids. The CDR3 nucleotides are TGCAGTTCCTTTACAGGGGGCGATGGGGACTATGGCTACACCTTC. Translated: CSSFTGGDGDYGYTF.

This clonotype was seen only a few times. The chain employs TRBV6-2 or TRBV6-3 and TRBJ2-7, with unresolved D. CDR1 and CDR2 from the germline V gene are MNHEY and SVGEGT. The CDR3 has 12 amino acids. The ends were cut back, 2 bases at V and 1 base at J, with 3 bases in the middle. CDR3 DNA: TGTGCCAGCAGTTACCCTTCCTACGAGCAGTACTTC. Amino acids: CASSYPSYEQYF.

This clonotype was found many times. This chain uses TRBV7-2 with TRBJ1-1; the D gene is possibly TRBD1 (5 bases). CDR3 length: 15 amino acids. Germline V lookup: CDR1 SGHTA, CDR2 FQGNSA. Trimming pared 7 bases from V and 0 bases from J, leaving 15 bases between. CDR3 residues: CASTLRQGLNTEAFF. DNA for the CDR3: TGTGCCAGCACCCTTAGGCAGGGATTGAACACTGAAGCTTTCTTT.

This clonotype came up a few times. The chain carries TRBV5-6 and TRBJ2-3; 7 positions agree with TRBD1. The CDR3 covers 14 residues. Germline V gene lookup returns CDR1 SGHDT and CDR2 YYEEEE. Trimming took 4 bases from V and 2 from J; bases not matched to a gene: 4. In DNA, the CDR3 is TGTGCCAGCAGCCCCGGACAGGCCACAGATACGCAGTATTTT. This gives the protein CASSPGQATDTQYF.

The chain combines TRBV4-2 with TRBJ1-1; a possible D gene is TRBD1 (6 bases). The CDR3 runs to 14 residues. The ends were cut back, 0 bases at V and 5 bases at J, with 10 bases in the middle. The germline V gene has CDR1 LGHNA and CDR2 YNFKEQ. DNA of the CDR3: TGTGCCAGCAGCCAAGACAGGGGATCTACTGAAGCTTTCTTT. Its protein is CASSQDRGSTEAFF.

V and J are TRBV28 and TRBJ2-4; D possibly uses TRBD1 or TRBD2 (6 bases each). The CDR3 loop spans 14 amino acids. Between the trimmed V and J ends, which lost 6 bases and 1 base, there was a span of 10 bases. CDR1 and CDR2 from the germline V gene are MDHEN and SYDVKM. The CDR3 sequence: CASRGAGAKNIQYF. The CDR3 DNA is TGTGCCAGCAGGGGGGCGGGGGCCAAAAACATTCAGTACTTC.

The chain recombines TRBV2 with TRBJ2-2; 7 nucleotides align to TRBD1. After removal of 8 bases from V and 3 bases from J, the junction contained 9 bases not matched to a gene. The CDR3 is made up of 15 amino acids. Germline V CDR1 and CDR2: SNHLY, FYNNEI. CDR3 residues: CASRPTGMDTGELFF. The CDR3 nucleotides are TGTGCCAGCCGACCGACAGGGATGGACACCGGGGAGCTGTTTTTT.

This clonotype turned up a few times. The chain links TRBV7-8 to TRBJ2-1; D gene unclear. The germline gives CDR1 SGHVS, CDR2 FQNEAQ. The CDR3 covers 13 residues. The V gene lost 5 bases and the J gene lost 10 bases, with 15 bases spanning the gap. CDR3 in amino acids: CASSRVLPNEQFF. As DNA, the CDR3 is TGTGCCAGCAGCCGCGTCCTCCCTAACGAGCAGTTCTTC.

The V call is TRBV7-9, the J call TRBJ1-2; no firm D call. This CDR3 region has 13 residues. Germline assignment: CDR1 SEHNR and CDR2 FQNEAQ (reference sequence). Trimming removed 7 bases at V and 7 bases at J, with 16 bases between. The CDR3 loop is CASTHSRRGGYTF. CDR3 nucleotides: TGTGCCAGCACCCACTCAAGGCGTGGTGGCTACACCTTC.

V gene TRBV5-1 combines with J gene TRBJ1-1; no clear D. V dropped 3 bases and J dropped 0 bases, with 15 bases sitting between them. The germline V gene encodes CDR1 SGHRS and CDR2 YFSETQ. The CDR3 totals 16 residues. This CDR3 is CASSSGLNGLNTEAFF. The CDR3 DNA follows: TGCGCCAGCAGCTCGGGTCTCAATGGGTTGAACACTGAAGCTTTCTTT.

This clonotype was detected only a few times. The V call is TRBV7-2, the J call TRBJ2-1; D remains unclear. Between the trimmed V and J ends, which lost 4 bases and 4 bases, there was a span of 14 bases. The CDR3 sequence is 15 residues long. Germline V gene data show CDR1 as SGHTA and CDR2 as FQGNSA. CDR3 residues: CASSSDDIWYNEQFF. The CDR3 region has the DNA TGTGCCAGCAGCTCGGACGATATCTGGTACAATGAGCAGTTCTTC.

This clonotype appeared a few times. V is TRBV28 and J is TRBJ2-1; possibly TRBD2 for D (5 bases). Trimming removed 3 bases at V and 4 bases at J, with 19 bases between. The CDR3 extends over 17 amino acids. Germline lookup yields CDR1 MDHEN and CDR2 SYDVKM. The CDR3 DNA is TGTGCCAGCAGTTTCTTCATAACGGGGTCGTTTTACAATGAGCAGTTCTTC. It codes for CASSFFITGSFYNEQFF. The variable domain in full, completed from reference TRBV28 and TRBJ2-1, reads DVKVTQSSRYLVKRTGEKVFLECVQDMDHENMFWYRQDPGLGLRLIYFSYDVKMKEKGDIPEGYSVSREKKERFSLILESASTNQTSMYLCASSFFITGSFYNEQFFGPGTRLTVL.

The chain employs TRBV18 and TRBJ2-7; D may be TRBD1 (6 bases). CDR1 is KGHSH, CDR2 LQKENI, per germline. The CDR3 has 15 amino acids. V dropped 5 bases and J dropped 4 bases, with 18 bases sitting between them. CDR3 nucleotides: TGTGCCAGCTCATCCCTGGGCCAGGGGTCGTACGAGCAGTACTTC. This translates into CASSSLGQGSYEQYF.

This clonotype was detected only a few times. The V and J genes are TRBV15 and TRBJ1-1; D gene uncertain. The V end lost 1 base, the J end lost 3 bases, and 9 bases lay between the germline ends. Germline CDR1 and CDR2: LNHNV and YYDKDF (reference sequence). This CDR3 comprises 14 residues. The CDR3 spells CATSRGDRDTEAFF. The CDR3, as DNA: TGTGCCACCAGCAGAGGGGATAGGGACACTGAAGCTTTCTTT.

About this clonotype itself: Its ends do not fully match the called genes, so a read error is possible. The chain joins TRBV4-2 to TRBJ2-5; TRBD1 might be the D (6 bases). Germline lookup yields CDR1 LGHNA and CDR2 YNFKEQ. The CDR3 length is 13 residues. CDR3 region: CASSKDLGGLGYF. The CDR3 DNA reads TGTGCCAGCAGCAAAGATCTAGGGGGTCTGGGGTACTTC.

This chain's CDR3 is CASSWDGDEQYF. The DNA of the CDR3 is TGTGCCAGCAGTTGGGACGGGGACGAGCAGTACTTC. J is TRBJ2-7 and V is TRBV6-5; D tentatively fits TRBD1 or TRBD2 (5 bases each). CDR1 MNHEY and CDR2 SVGAGI come from the germline V gene. This CDR3 region has 12 residues. V lost 4 bases, J lost 5 bases, and 9 bases lay in between.

This clonotype has a count of ten or more. The genes are TRBV7-2 and TRBJ2-3; TRBD2 agrees at 10 bases. CDR3 length equals 17 residues. Germline assignment: CDR1 SGHTA and CDR2 FQGNSA. Trimming at V came to 1 base and at J to 3 bases, leaving 7 bases not matched to a gene. Written as DNA, the CDR3 is TGTGCCAGCAGCTTAGACGGAGCGGGAGGGAGAACAGATACGCAGTATTTT. It yields the protein CASSLDGAGGRTDTQYF. The whole variable domain, remainder taken from reference TRBV7-2 and TRBJ2-3, is GAGVSQSPSNKVTEKGKDVELRCDPISGHTALYWYRQSLGQGLEFLIYFQGNSAPDKSGLPSDRFSAERTGGSVSTLTIQRTQQEDSAVYLCASSLDGAGGRTDTQYFGPGTRLTVL.

This clonotype has ten or more counts. This rearrangement joins TRBV4-1 to TRBJ1-1; D ambiguous. The CDR3 runs to 14 residues. Trimming took off 0 bases at V and 4 bases at J, with 9 bases between the two ends. The germline V gene has CDR1 MGHRA and CDR2 YSYEKL. Here the CDR3 DNA reads TGCGCCAGCAGCCAAGATGAGTTAACCACTGAAGCTTTCTTT. This gives the protein CASSQDELTTEAFF.

This clonotype was found a few times. This may be a read error, as it is one base from a much larger clone. V is TRBV7-2 and J is TRBJ2-5; no clear D gene. Germline-derived CDR1 and CDR2 are SGHTA and FQGNSA. V gave up 5 bases and J gave up 0 bases, with 4 bases separating them. The CDR3 is 12 residues long. CDR3 protein: CASSANQETQYF. CDR3 bases: TGTGCCAGCAGCGCCAACCAAGAGACCCAGTACTTC.

The chain has TRBV6-5 and TRBJ2-1; TRBD1 or TRBD2 may be the D gene (5 bases each). V lost 2 bases and J 7 bases, leaving 15 bases between the germline ends. The germline V gene has CDR1 MNHEY and CDR2 SVGAGI. The CDR3 runs to 15 residues. CDR3 sequence reads: CASSYGREISNEQFF. For the CDR3, the DNA is TGTGCCAGCAGTTACGGCAGGGAGATCTCGAATGAGCAGTTCTTC.

The chain recombines TRBV30 with TRBJ2-3; perhaps TRBD1 as D (7 bases). The CDR3 covers 17 residues. V lost 1 base, J lost 3 bases, and 20 bases lay in between. CDR1 and CDR2 from the germline V gene are GTSNPN and SVGIG (reference sequence). The CDR3 sequence is CAWSAGRTGGGTDTQYF. CDR3 bases: TGTGCCTGGAGTGCTGGGCGGACAGGCGGAGGGACAGATACGCAGTATTTT.

This clonotype was found many times. The chain uses TRBV15 and TRBJ2-7; 7 bases agree with TRBD2. V was pared by 5 bases and J by 4 bases, with 14 bases of the junction left unmatched. The CDR3 runs 16 residues. Germline V gene sequence: CDR1 LNHNV, CDR2 YYDKDF (reference sequence). In nucleotides, the CDR3 is TGTGCCACCAGCGCCCAGGTAGAGGGAGGGATATACGAGCAGTACTTC. This sequence encodes CATSAQVEGGIYEQYF.

This clonotype was found many times. The chain joins TRBV4-1 to TRBJ2-1; D call uncertain. CDR3 length equals 11 residues. Trimming left V 5 bases short and J 4 bases short, with 3 bases between. Germline V lookup: CDR1 MGHRA, CDR2 YSYEKL. The CDR3 here is CASSGYNEQFF. The CDR3 nucleotides read TGCGCCAGCAGCGGGTACAATGAGCAGTTCTTC.

The rearrangement joins TRBV28 to TRBJ1-6; 9 bases align to TRBD1. There are 12 residues in the CDR3. CDR1 is MDHEN and CDR2 is SYDVKM in the germline V gene. V shed 1 base, J shed 17 bases, and the junction held 3 bases outside the gene matches. Here the CDR3 reads CASSLSGQGFHF. As DNA, the CDR3 is TGTGCCAGCAGTTTATCCGGACAGGGGTTCCACTTT.

This clonotype was seen more than once but under ten times. This rearrangement joins TRBV28 to TRBJ1-3; D is ambiguous. The CDR3 length is 16 residues. V shed 2 bases and J shed 0 bases, with 11 bases lying between them. Germline loops: CDR1 MDHEN, CDR2 SYDVKM. CDR3 loop: CASSLPVEGSGNTIYF. CDR3 coding DNA: TGTGCCAGCAGTTTACCCGTAGAGGGCTCTGGAAACACCATATATTTT.

Comment on this clonotype: A junction end diverges from the germline sequence, so it may reflect a read error. The chain couples TRBV6-5 to TRBJ1-2, with D perhaps TRBD1 (6 bases). There are 14 residues in the CDR3. Germline-derived CDR1 and CDR2 are MNHEY and SVGAGI. CDR3 sequence: CPSSYGTKTYGYTF. The CDR3 nucleotides read TGTCCCAGCAGTTACGGGACAAAGACCTATGGCTACACCTTC.

This clonotype has more than one count but fewer than ten. The chain is built from TRBV4-2 and TRBJ1-2; D is unresolved. The length of the CDR3 is 13 residues. The germline V gene has CDR1 LGHNA and CDR2 YNFKEQ. Between the trimmed V and J ends, which lost 0 bases and 7 bases, there was a span of 9 bases. This chain's CDR3 is CASSQEELAGYTF. As DNA, the CDR3 is TGTGCCAGCAGCCAAGAAGAGCTGGCTGGCTACACCTTC.

The sample holds a few counts of this clonotype. The V gene is TRBV20-1, the J gene TRBJ2-5, with D hard to call. There are 11 residues in the CDR3. V was clipped by 7 bases and J by 2 bases, with 8 bases between them. Germline V gene sequence: CDR1 DFQATT, CDR2 SNEGSKA (reference sequence). This CDR3 is CSGSKQETQYF. The CDR3 nucleotides read TGCAGTGGGAGCAAACAAGAGACCCAGTACTTC.

This clonotype came up many times. The chain couples TRBV7-2 to TRBJ1-5; D is unresolved. V lost 2 bases, J lost 0 bases, and 8 bases lay in between. CDR1 is SGHTA, CDR2 FQGNSA, per germline. The CDR3 covers 15 residues. CDR3 region: CASSLTVNSNQPQHF. The CDR3 nucleotides are TGTGCCAGCAGCTTAACGGTCAATAGCAATCAGCCCCAGCATTTT.